This TCR beta chain was captured by sequencing in a study of blood T cell repertoires in COVID-19. In the study's own analysis: Estimation of nucleated cell counts was performed using reference gene primer amplification. Profiled with immunoSEQ multiplex PCR; TCRdb holds only in-frame clones, not every one. That table is the source of V, J and clone size, and D and trimming were worked out from the DNA. The data hold roughly 80,000 clones, with about 87% observed a single time. Germline V gene lookup returns CDR1 SQVTM and CDR2 ANQGSEA. CDR3 size: 13 residues. V dropped 1 base and J dropped 7 bases, with 13 bases sitting between them.

The chain links TRBV29-1 to TRBJ2-5, with a weak D call TRBD1 (5 bases). This TCR was recovered from a human donor in a cohort sampled during active COVID-19. The sequenced material came from peripheral blood. This CDR3 is CSVEVSVRGTQYF. The DNA of the CDR3 is TGCAGCGTTGAAGTATCGGTAAGGGGGACCCAGTACTTC.